Each of the 11 T cell receptor beta chains below was sequenced from the same sample in a study of identical twins. TCRdb analysed the 5' RACE reads with MiXCR anew, one entry per CDR3 protein. The repertoire has 690,000 or so distinct CDR3 sequences, less than 10% of them found once; the top ten carry 0.8% to 1%. These data also featured in a second study, about yellow fever vaccine responses in identical twins.

Sequencing was carried out using PBMCs. The receptor set was obtained from a woman aged 18-29 years in good health.

This clonotype has just a few counts. The V call is TRBV27, the J call TRBJ2-5; D perhaps matches TRBD2 (5 bases). Trimming took 6 bases from V and 0 from J, leaving 14 bases between them. Germline loops: CDR1 MNHEY, CDR2 SMNVEV (reference sequence). The CDR3 is 15 amino acids. In DNA form, the CDR3 reads TGTGCCAGCAGGACTACCCTATACAACCAAGAGACCCAGTACTTC. Translation gives CASRTTLYNQETQYF.

This chain connects TRBV4-3 to TRBJ2-3; a possible D gene is TRBD2 (6 bases). The V gene's germline CDR1 is LGHNA and CDR2 YSLEER. CDR3 length: 15 residues. The V and J ends lost 0 bases and 5 bases respectively, with 12 bases between them. The CDR3, as DNA: TGCGCCAGCAGCCAAGAATCCGGGAGCGGAGATACGCAGTATTTT. Protein sequence: CASSQESGSGDTQYF.

This clonotype was recorded many times. Written as DNA, the CDR3 is TGTGCCACCAGCAGAGAAGACAGCTCCTACAATGAGCAGTTCTTC. It specifies CATSREDSSYNEQFF. J is TRBJ2-1 and V is TRBV15, with D possibly matching TRBD1 (5 bases). This CDR3 comprises 15 residues. In germline, CDR1 is LNHNV, CDR2 YYDKDF (reference sequence). V gave up 0 bases and J gave up 0 bases, with 6 bases separating them. The full variable domain, completed using reference TRBV15 and TRBJ2-1, is DAMVIQNPRYQVTQFGKPVTLSCSQTLNHNVMYWYQQKSSQAPKLLFHYYDKDFNNEADTPDNFQSRRPNTSFCFLDIRSPGLGDTAMYLCATSREDSSYNEQFFGPGTRLTVL.

The chain has TRBV29-1 and TRBJ2-3; unclear D gene. Between the trimmed V and J ends, which lost 3 bases and 2 bases, there was a span of 6 bases. From germline, CDR1 is SQVTM and CDR2 ANQGSEA. The CDR3 covers 12 residues. CDR3 protein: CSVDATTDTQYF. The CDR3 DNA follows: TGCAGCGTTGATGCTACCACAGATACGCAGTATTTT.

The chain is built from TRBV15 and TRBJ2-2, with 8 bases aligning to TRBD2. The CDR3 totals 18 residues. Trimming cost V 3 bases and J 4 bases; bases outside gene matches: 13. The germline CDR1 and CDR2 sequences are LNHNV and YYDKDF (reference sequence). In DNA, the CDR3 is TGTGCCACCAGCAGGGAAATTCGGGGGGGCCCCGGCACCGGGGAGCTGTTTTTT. Encoded protein: CATSREIRGGPGTGELFF.

CDR3 nucleotides: TGCAGCGTTCAGGGGGCCAATGAGCAGTTCTTC. Protein: CSVQGANEQFF. The chain uses TRBV29-1 and TRBJ2-1; TRBD1 agrees at 8 bases. CDR1 is SQVTM and CDR2 is ANQGSEA in the germline V gene. This CDR3 contains 11 residues. V dropped 5 bases and J dropped 6; count of bases not matched to a gene: 0.

V is TRBV29-1 and J is TRBJ2-7, with D tentatively TRBD1 (6 bases). Trimming left V 5 bases short and J 1 base short, with 15 bases between. The CDR3 covers 14 residues. Germline V gene data show CDR1 as SQVTM and CDR2 as ANQGSEA. The CDR3 region is CSVQGQGSSYEQYF. DNA of the CDR3: TGCAGCGTTCAGGGGCAGGGGTCTTCCTACGAGCAGTACTTC.

J is TRBJ1-5 and V is TRBV6-6, with 7 bases matching TRBD1. Germline V lookup: CDR1 MNHNY, CDR2 SVGAGI (reference sequence). The CDR3 is 12 residues long. V trimming: 6 bases; J trimming: 12 bases; junction bases outside the gene matches: 8. DNA for the CDR3: TGTGCCAGCAGCAGACAGGGAGGGTTCCAGCATTTT. Amino acid sequence: CASSRQGGFQHF.

The gene calls are TRBV4-1 and TRBJ2-7; D assignment may be TRBD1 or TRBD2 (5 bases each). This CDR3 is 16 amino acids long. The V gene's germline CDR1 is MGHRA and CDR2 YSYEKL. V was shortened by 3 bases and J by 0 bases, with 15 bases between the two germline ends. The CDR3, as DNA: TGCGCCAGCAGCCACCTTACCGGGACCAGCTCCTACGAGCAGTACTTC. Amino acid sequence: CASSHLTGTSSYEQYF.

As DNA, the CDR3 is TGCAGCGTTGACCGCCGTACTAGCGGCAAGAGCTCCTACAATGAGCAGTTCTTC. The encoded protein is CSVDRRTSGKSSYNEQFF. The rearrangement joins TRBV29-1 to TRBJ2-1, with 8 bases lining up with TRBD2. CDR3 length: 18 residues. V dropped 3 bases and J dropped 0; count of bases not matched to a gene: 13. CDR1 and CDR2 (germline): SQVTM, ANQGSEA.

The CDR3 DNA reads as TGCAGTGCCTATCCTACTAGCGGGAGTTACAATGAGCAGTTCTTC. Translating it yields CSAYPTSGSYNEQFF. V usage is TRBV20-1 and J usage is TRBJ2-1; 11 bases agree with TRBD2. V lost 6 bases and J lost 4; bases outside the gene matches: 8. Germline CDR1 and CDR2: DFQATT and SNEGSKA (reference sequence). The CDR3 extends over 15 amino acids.